The 16 T cell receptor beta chains below come from one sample, sequenced in a study of cytotoxic CD8 clonotypes in ibrutinib-treated CLL. Clones were read by immunoSEQ multiplex PCR, and TCRdb kept only the in-frame ones, dropping some. The data show roughly 200,000 clones, about two thirds seen once. The sample consisted of PBMCs, taken after 24 months of ibrutinib treatment. The origin of the receptors is a human donor with chronic lymphocytic leukemia.

This chain connects TRBV7-9 to TRBJ2-7, with D unresolved. With 5 bases removed from V and 2 bases from J, the gap between germline ends came to 13 bases. Germline V gene sequence: CDR1 SEHNR, CDR2 FQNEAQ (reference sequence). The CDR3 covers 14 residues. The CDR3 loop is CASSRRRPPYEQYF. For the CDR3, the DNA is TGTGCCAGCAGCCGCCGCAGGCCCCCCTACGAGCAGTACTTC.

V is TRBV19 and J is TRBJ2-5; weak D call: TRBD2 (5 bases). The CDR3 consists of 15 residues. In germline, CDR1 is LNHDA, CDR2 SQIVND (reference sequence). The V end lost 0 bases, the J end lost 1 base, and 9 bases lay between the germline ends. CDR3 region: CASSIDPTIQETQYF. The CDR3 DNA is TGTGCCAGTAGTATAGATCCGACTATCCAAGAGACCCAGTACTTC.

The J gene is TRBJ1-1, the V gene TRBV2, with a possible D match to TRBD1 (5 bases). Germline V gene sequence: CDR1 SNHLY, CDR2 FYNNEI. Trimming cost V 4 bases and J 5 bases, with 14 bases left between them. The CDR3 length is 14 residues. CDR3 region: CASSAAGRTTEAFF. The CDR3 nucleotides are TGTGCCAGCAGTGCGGCAGGGAGAACAACTGAAGCTTTCTTT. The entire variable domain, with the rest obtained from reference TRBV2 and TRBJ1-1, is as follows: EPEVTQTPSHQVTQMGQEVILRCVPISNHLYFYWYRQILGQKVEFLVSFYNNEISEKSEIFDDQFSVERPDGSNFTLKIRSTKLEDSAMYFCASSAAGRTTEAFFGQGTRLTVV.

This rearrangement joins TRBV15 to TRBJ2-5, with D maybe TRBD2 (6 bases). V shed 3 bases and J shed 3 bases, with 20 bases lying between them. This CDR3 has 17 amino acids. CDR1 and CDR2 from the germline V gene are LNHNV and YYDKDF (reference sequence). CDR3 loop: CATSRGTVGSGEETQYF. In nucleotides, the CDR3 is TGTGCCACCAGCAGGGGAACGGTAGGTAGCGGAGAAGAGACCCAGTACTTC.

The rearrangement joins TRBV7-2 to TRBJ1-1, with D uncertain. Germline V gene sequence: CDR1 SGHTA, CDR2 FQGNSA. This CDR3 region has 14 residues. V lost 2 bases to trimming and J lost 1 base, with 8 bases between them. CDR3 region: CASSLRYGNTEAFF. In DNA, the CDR3 is TGTGCCAGCAGCTTAAGGTACGGGAACACTGAAGCTTTCTTT.

The chain recombines TRBV9 with TRBJ2-1; 12 bases match TRBD2. The CDR3 is 15 residues long. In germline, CDR1 is SGDLS, CDR2 YYNGEE. Trimming at V came to 3 bases and at J to 4 bases, leaving 2 bases not matched to a gene. The CDR3 is CASSGTSGTYNEQFF. CDR3 DNA sequence: TGTGCCAGCAGCGGGACTAGCGGGACGTACAATGAGCAGTTCTTC.

The rearrangement links TRBV5-1 to TRBJ2-5; 8 bases line up with TRBD2. Trimming cost V 7 bases and J 2 bases; bases outside gene matches: 10. Germline CDR1 SGHRS, CDR2 YFSETQ. This CDR3 contains 15 residues. CDR3 nucleotide sequence: TGCGCCAGCGCACGACTAGCGAGAGAACAAGAGACCCAGTACTTC. The encoded protein is CASARLAREQETQYF.

This clone was recorded once. J is TRBJ1-1 and V is TRBV27, with TRBD1 as a possible D gene (5 bases). The V gene's germline CDR1 is MNHEY and CDR2 SMNVEV (reference sequence). Trimming removed 2 bases from V and 4 bases from J, with 11 bases in between. This CDR3 has 14 amino acids. CDR3 region: CASSLRAGGTEAFF. Here the CDR3 DNA reads TGTGCCAGCAGTTTACGGGCGGGGGGCACTGAAGCTTTCTTT.

The chain couples TRBV6-5 to TRBJ2-7; D unresolved. Trimming pared 0 bases from V and 1 base from J, leaving 10 bases between. Germline V gene lookup returns CDR1 MNHEY and CDR2 SVGAGI. This CDR3 region has 15 residues. The CDR3 DNA reads as TGTGCCAGCAGTTACTCGGCGCTGAATTCCTACGAGCAGTACTTC. Residues: CASSYSALNSYEQYF.

V usage is TRBV6-5 and J usage is TRBJ1-1; D is ambiguous. CDR1 and CDR2 from the germline V gene are MNHEY and SVGAGI. This CDR3 comprises 13 residues. V lost 2 bases and J 5 bases, leaving 9 bases between the germline ends. CDR3 DNA sequence: TGTGCCAGCAGTTACGGCGGGGTTACTGAAGCTTTCTTT. This codes for CASSYGGVTEAFF.

The V call is TRBV7-5, the J call TRBJ2-3. TRBV7-5 is tagged as a pseudogene. This CDR3 comprises 13 residues. The CDR3 DNA reads TGTGTCAGAAGCTCCGACGATACAGATACGCAGTATTTT. Its protein product is CVRSSDDTDTQYF.

The V gene is TRBV5-8, the J gene TRBJ2-7; 10 bases are shared with TRBD1. Losses at the gene ends were 3 bases for V and 3 bases for J; bases not matched to a gene: 6. The V gene's germline CDR1 is SGHTS and CDR2 YDEGEE. CDR3 length: 15 residues. The CDR3 protein is CASSSWGQGFYEQYF. The CDR3 DNA follows: TGTGCCAGCAGCTCTTGGGGACAGGGGTTCTACGAGCAGTACTTC. The full variable domain, completed using reference TRBV5-8 and TRBJ2-7, is EAGVTQSPTHLIKTRGQQATLRCSPISGHTSVYWYQQALGLGLQFLLWYDEGEERNRGNFPPRFSGRQFPNYSSELNVNALELEDSALYLCASSSWGQGFYEQYFGPGTRLTVT.

The J gene is TRBJ1-2, the V gene TRBV7-2; D gene ambiguous. CDR1 is SGHTA, CDR2 FQGNSA, per germline. With 1 base removed from V and 0 bases from J, the gap between germline ends came to 9 bases. The length of the CDR3 is 15 residues. This chain's CDR3 is CASSLEAFANYGYTF. CDR3 DNA sequence: TGTGCCAGCAGCTTAGAGGCCTTCGCTAACTATGGCTACACCTTC.

The chain joins TRBV30 to TRBJ2-1; 7 positions match TRBD1. The CDR3 has 12 amino acids. The V and J ends lost 1 base and 6 bases, in that order; junction bases with no gene match: 0. From germline, CDR1 is GTSNPN and CDR2 SVGIG (reference sequence). CDR3 coding DNA: TGTGCCTGGAGTGGGGACAGCAATGAGCAGTTCTTC. This encodes CAWSGDSNEQFF.

The chain links TRBV4-2 to TRBJ1-5, with D tentatively TRBD1 (6 bases). The V gene's germline CDR1 is LGHNA and CDR2 YNFKEQ. V was shortened by 1 base and J by 5 bases, with 15 bases between the two germline ends. This CDR3 has 16 amino acids. CDR3 amino acids: CASSQGGGGIDQPQHF. CDR3 sequence (DNA): TGTGCCAGCAGCCAAGGGGGAGGGGGGATAGATCAGCCCCAGCATTTT.

The V gene is TRBV4-1, the J gene TRBJ1-1; perhaps TRBD1 as D (5 bases). V was shortened by 3 bases and J by 4 bases, with 9 bases between the two germline ends. The CDR3 length is 13 residues. Germline V gene sequence: CDR1 MGHRA, CDR2 YSYEKL. CDR3 amino acids: CASSQGVRTEAFF. CDR3 coding DNA: TGCGCCAGCAGCCAGGGGGTCCGCACTGAAGCTTTCTTT.